The 28 T cell receptor beta chains given below trace back to one sample, sequenced in a study of regulatory T cells in long-lasting Graves disease. As to time point: persistent/refractory GD, antithyroid drugs over 5 years with positive TRAb. The TCR library was made from RNA extracted from PBMCs. The TCR beta library used iRepertoire HTBI primers with Arm-PCR amplification of CDR3. TCRdb recomputed calls from the multiplex PCR reads with MiXCR, one row per CDR3 protein. The sample records under 500,000 distinct CDR3 sequences, less than 25% being singletons. The sample consisted of peripheral blood mononuclear cells (PBMCs), taken when the disease was refractory, from a patient treated with antithyroid drugs. The receptors were sampled from a female donor with Graves disease.

The chain carries TRBV11-1 and TRBJ1-3; no firm D call. The CDR3 loop spans 12 amino acids. Germline V gene sequence: CDR1 SGHAT, CDR2 FQDESV (reference sequence). V gave up 7 bases and J gave up 0 bases, with 4 bases separating them. CDR3: CASMGSGNTIYF. The CDR3 DNA sequence: TGTGCCAGCATGGGCTCTGGAAACACCATATATTTT.

Details on this clonotype: This sequence may be a read error, since a much larger clone differs from it by one base. This rearrangement joins TRBV29-1 to TRBJ2-7; weak D call: TRBD2 (5 bases). CDR3 length: 12 residues. Germline assignment: CDR1 SQVTM and CDR2 ANQGSEA. CDR3 bases: TGCAGCGTGAGAGTGGGGAGCTACGGGCAGTACTTC. This encodes CSVRVGSYGQYF.

CDR3: CASSLGWALGEQYF. The CDR3 nucleotides read TGTGCCAGCAGCTTGGGATGGGCCTTAGGCGAGCAGTACTTC. V gene TRBV5-4 combines with J gene TRBJ2-7; D remains unclear. CDR3 length: 14 residues. Germline V gene sequence: CDR1 SGHNT, CDR2 YYREEE (reference sequence). Deletions cut 0 bases from V and 6 bases from J, with 13 bases between.

This clonotype was seen at least ten times. The chain carries TRBV30 and TRBJ1-4; D is ambiguous. The length of the CDR3 is 13 residues. V was clipped by 0 bases and J by 5 bases, with 7 bases between them. Per germline, CDR1 GTSNPN and CDR2 SVGIG (reference sequence). Here the CDR3 DNA reads TGTGCCTGGAGTGTACGTCGGAATGAAAAACTGTTTTTT. Amino acids: CAWSVRRNEKLFF. The full variable domain, in which reference TRBV30 and TRBJ1-4 provide the parts outside the CDR3, is SQTIHQWPATLVQPVGSPLSLECTVEGTSNPNLYWYRQAAGRGLQLLFYSVGIGQISSEVPQNLSASRPQDRQFILSSKKLLLSDSGFYLCAWSVRRNEKLFFGSGTQLSVL.

This clonotype was seen only once. The J gene is TRBJ2-5, the V gene TRBV20-1, with a tentative D call TRBD1 (5 bases). Per germline, CDR1 DFQATT and CDR2 SNEGSKA (reference sequence). Trimming left V 3 bases short and J 1 base short, with 12 bases between. This CDR3 is built from 14 residues. CDR3 protein: CSASLGHLQETQYF. In DNA form, the CDR3 reads TGCAGTGCTAGTCTAGGACACCTCCAAGAGACCCAGTACTTC.

The chain joins TRBV20-1 to TRBJ1-3; tentative D call: TRBD1 (5 bases). The germline V gene has CDR1 DFQATT and CDR2 SNEGSKA (reference sequence). The CDR3 has 16 residues. Trimming left V 0 bases short and J 0 bases short, with 12 bases between. The CDR3 DNA reads TGCAGTGCTAGAGATCAAGGGGAACTCTCTGGAAACACCATATATTTT. It yields the protein CSARDQGELSGNTIYF.

Ten or more counts support this clonotype. The genes are TRBV11-2 and TRBJ2-7; perhaps TRBD2 as D (5 bases). V lost 2 bases and J 3 bases, leaving 11 bases between the germline ends. Germline loops: CDR1 SGHAT, CDR2 FQNNGV. This CDR3 contains 14 residues. Here the CDR3 reads CASSLYGENYEQYF. In nucleotides, the CDR3 is TGTGCCAGCAGCTTATACGGGGAAAACTACGAGCAGTACTTC.

This clonotype was seen more than once but under ten times. The junction departs from germline at one end; a sequencing error may be responsible. The J gene is TRBJ2-2, the V gene TRBV7-2, with 9 bases identical to TRBD1. The germline V gene has CDR1 SGHTA and CDR2 FQGNSA. The CDR3 is 21 amino acids. The CDR3 region is CASSLAKGRQGRTGDTGELSF. CDR3 bases: TGTGCCAGCAGCTTAGCGAAGGGGAGACAGGGAAGGACAGGGGACACCGGGGAGCTGTCTTTT.

This clonotype was recorded a few times. The V gene is TRBV3-1, the J gene TRBJ1-5, with no clear D. With 2 bases removed from V and 9 bases from J, the gap between germline ends came to 11 bases. CDR1 LGHDT and CDR2 YNNKEL come from the germline V gene (reference sequence). The CDR3 contains 13 residues. The CDR3 nucleotides read TGTGCCAGCAGCCAATTTGGGGTCGGGCCCCAGCATTTT. This encodes CASSQFGVGPQHF.

About this clonotype: The junction departs from germline at one end; a sequencing error may be responsible. This chain connects TRBV6-4 to TRBJ1-6; D gene unclear. Germline CDR1 reads MRHNA; CDR2 reads SNTAGT. This CDR3 is 16 amino acids long. CDR3: CASSYSVEVGSSPLHF. CDR3 sequence (DNA): TGTGCCAGCAGTTACTCGGTCGAAGTGGGGAGTTCACCCCTCCACTTT.

This clonotype was seen many times. The chain employs TRBV7-2 and TRBJ2-7; D perhaps matches TRBD2 (6 bases). CDR3 length: 14 amino acids. Germline CDR1 SGHTA, CDR2 FQGNSA. Trimming pared 3 bases from V and 7 bases from J, leaving 16 bases between. CDR3 DNA sequence: TGTGCCAGCAGCTTCCCGGGACTCCTCCGGGAGCAGTACTTC. This sequence encodes CASSFPGLLREQYF.

This chain links TRBV4-1 with TRBJ1-5; a possible D gene is TRBD1 (5 bases). CDR3 size: 17 residues. The V and J ends lost 1 base and 1 base respectively, with 14 bases between them. CDR1 and CDR2 from the germline V gene are MGHRA and YSYEKL. The CDR3 sequence is CASSQGGDGQSNQPQHF. The CDR3, as DNA: TGCGCCAGCAGCCAAGGAGGGGACGGTCAGAGCAATCAGCCCCAGCATTTT.

This clonotype was seen many times. V gene TRBV2 combines with J gene TRBJ2-7; possible D gene TRBD1, 5 bases. The CDR3 totals 12 residues. CDR1 and CDR2 from the germline V gene are SNHLY and FYNNEI. V shed 7 bases and J shed 7 bases, with 14 bases lying between them. The CDR3 coding sequence is TGTGCCAGCACACAGACAGCCCCTGAGCAGTACTTC. It specifies CASTQTAPEQYF.

This clonotype was observed many times. The chain links TRBV15 to TRBJ2-2; D unresolved. V was pared by 0 bases and J by 4 bases, with 15 bases between. CDR1 and CDR2 from the germline V gene are LNHNV and YYDKDF (reference sequence). There are 17 residues in the CDR3. The CDR3 here is CATSRDPAHGVTGELFF. CDR3 sequence (DNA): TGTGCCACCAGCAGAGATCCCGCTCATGGAGTCACCGGGGAGCTGTTTTTT.

V is TRBV27 and J is TRBJ2-5; TRBD2 matches 9 bases. CDR3 length: 15 amino acids. Trimming at V came to 3 bases and at J to 2 bases, leaving 4 bases not matched to a gene. Germline V lookup: CDR1 MNHEY, CDR2 SMNVEV (reference sequence). CDR3 nucleotide sequence: TGTGCCAGCAGTTTTAGCGGGGGAAGTCAAGAGACCCAGTACTTC. Its protein is CASSFSGGSQETQYF.

This clonotype has just a few counts. The gene calls are TRBV6-1 and TRBJ1-1, with D perhaps matching TRBD1 (5 bases). The germline CDR1 and CDR2 sequences are MNHNS and SASEGT. This CDR3 comprises 13 residues. Trimming took 3 bases from V and 3 from J, leaving 8 bases between them. The CDR3 bases are TGTGCCAGCAGTGACAGGGATGACACTGAAGCTTTCTTT. Its translation: CASSDRDDTEAFF.

Comment on this clonotype: A much larger clonotype is one base distant, so this may be a read error. The chain uses TRBV6-1 and TRBJ2-7; 8 positions agree with TRBD1. The CDR3 covers 15 residues. Germline CDR1 is MNHNS and CDR2 is SASEGT. The CDR3 nucleotides read TGTGCCGGCAGGCCCCGACAGGGGACGAACTACGAGCAGTACTTC. Amino acids: CAGRPRQGTNYEQYF.

This clonotype appeared a few times. The rearrangement links TRBV11-2 to TRBJ1-1, with a tentative D call TRBD1 (6 bases). CDR1 and CDR2 from the germline V gene are SGHAT and FQNNGV. There are 15 residues in the CDR3. V lost 6 bases and J lost 1, with 15 bases in between. The CDR3 DNA follows: TGTGCCAGCAGTCCCACCTCGGGACAGAACACTGAAGCTTTCTTT. Translating gives CASSPTSGQNTEAFF.

This clonotype showed up just a few times. The chain recombines TRBV3-1 with TRBJ2-2; tentatively, D is TRBD1 (6 bases). CDR1 LGHDT and CDR2 YNNKEL come from the germline V gene (reference sequence). There are 18 residues in the CDR3. Trimming removed 3 bases from V and 2 bases from J, with 19 bases in between. CDR3 amino acids: CASSQDARGQLNTGELFF. For the CDR3, the DNA is TGTGCCAGCAGCCAGGACGCCCGCGGACAGCTAAACACCGGGGAGCTGTTTTTT. The whole variable domain, remainder taken from reference TRBV3-1 and TRBJ2-2, is DTAVSQTPKYLVTQMGNDKSIKCEQNLGHDTMYWYKQDSKKFLKIMFSYNNKELIINETVPNRFSPKSPDKAHLNLHINSLELGDSAVYFCASSQDARGQLNTGELFFGEGSRLTVL.

J is TRBJ1-1 and V is TRBV29-1; D gene unclear. CDR3 length: 13 amino acids. Germline CDR1 is SQVTM and CDR2 is ANQGSEA. With 4 bases removed from V and 2 bases from J, the gap between germline ends came to 11 bases. CDR3 nucleotides: TGCAGCGTTGTCTTTGGGCAAAACACTGAAGCTTTCTTT. Its translation: CSVVFGQNTEAFF.

This clonotype was recorded many times. This chain connects TRBV2 to TRBJ2-5; 10 bases are shared with TRBD1. The ends lost 5 bases at V and 3 bases at J; junction bases unmatched: 6. CDR1 SNHLY and CDR2 FYNNEI come from the germline V gene. This CDR3 has 15 residues. The CDR3 sequence: CASSRGQGPEETQYF. DNA for the CDR3: TGTGCCAGCAGTCGGGGACAGGGGCCCGAAGAGACCCAGTACTTC.

V gene TRBV5-1 combines with J gene TRBJ1-3; TRBD1 aligns across 8 bases. The CDR3 contains 15 residues. Germline V gene sequence: CDR1 SGHRS, CDR2 YFSETQ. V shed 4 bases, J shed 4 bases, and the junction held 7 bases outside the gene matches. Written as DNA, the CDR3 is TGCGCCAGCAGCGCCCGGACAGGGACCGGAAACACCATATATTTT. It yields the protein CASSARTGTGNTIYF.

This clonotype was picked up a small number of times. This chain connects TRBV7-8 to TRBJ1-4; 9 bases align to TRBD1. Unmatched junction bases numbered 4, after V lost 3 bases and J lost 5 bases. Germline assignment: CDR1 SGHVS and CDR2 FQNEAQ. The length of the CDR3 is 15 residues. DNA for the CDR3: TGTGCCAGCAGCTTCTCCGGGACAGGGAATGAAAAACTGTTTTTT. Translation: CASSFSGTGNEKLFF.

This clonotype was observed many times. The chain links TRBV6-1 to TRBJ2-7; 7 bases fit TRBD2. This CDR3 spans 14 amino acids. Germline V gives CDR1 MNHNS, CDR2 SASEGT. J gave up 12 bases and V 3 bases, and 14 bases lay outside the gene matches. CDR3 bases: TGTGCCAGCAGTGAGGGATTACGGGGGGACCGGGCGTACTTC. This gives the protein CASSEGLRGDRAYF.

This clonotype was counted ten times or more. This rearrangement joins TRBV3-1 to TRBJ2-7, with 7 bases aligning to TRBD2. Germline CDR1 reads LGHDT; CDR2 reads YNNKEL (reference sequence). The CDR3 sequence is 15 residues long. Trimming removed 5 bases from V and 5 bases from J; junction bases left unmatched: 12. The CDR3 DNA sequence: TGTGCCAGCAGCACAGACCTCGGGACTATTCACGAGCAGTACTTC. Translation gives CASSTDLGTIHEQYF.

The chain recombines TRBV9 with TRBJ1-6; D is unclear. V was cut by 0 bases and J by 7 bases, with 8 bases left in between. The CDR3 totals 14 residues. The germline gives CDR1 SGDLS, CDR2 YYNGEE. This chain's CDR3 is CASSVVAGNSPLHF. CDR3 in DNA: TGTGCCAGCAGCGTAGTGGCGGGAAATTCACCCCTCCACTTT.

This clonotype appeared a few times. The chain joins TRBV19 to TRBJ1-1; D ambiguous. CDR3 length: 15 amino acids. V lost 1 base to trimming and J lost 1 base, with 10 bases between them. CDR1 and CDR2 (germline): LNHDA, SQIVND (reference sequence). This CDR3 reads CASSIGSGGNTEAFF. CDR3 coding DNA: TGTGCCAGTAGTATAGGCTCGGGAGGGAACACTGAAGCTTTCTTT.

This clonotype was recorded a few times. CDR3: CSVGGRLTGELFF. The CDR3 coding sequence is TGCAGCGTCGGAGGCAGACTCACCGGGGAGCTGTTTTTT. The V and J genes are TRBV29-1 and TRBJ2-2; D is possibly TRBD2 (5 bases). Per the germline V gene, CDR1 is SQVTM and CDR2 is ANQGSEA. The V and J ends lost 6 bases and 4 bases respectively, with 12 bases between them. The CDR3 consists of 13 residues.